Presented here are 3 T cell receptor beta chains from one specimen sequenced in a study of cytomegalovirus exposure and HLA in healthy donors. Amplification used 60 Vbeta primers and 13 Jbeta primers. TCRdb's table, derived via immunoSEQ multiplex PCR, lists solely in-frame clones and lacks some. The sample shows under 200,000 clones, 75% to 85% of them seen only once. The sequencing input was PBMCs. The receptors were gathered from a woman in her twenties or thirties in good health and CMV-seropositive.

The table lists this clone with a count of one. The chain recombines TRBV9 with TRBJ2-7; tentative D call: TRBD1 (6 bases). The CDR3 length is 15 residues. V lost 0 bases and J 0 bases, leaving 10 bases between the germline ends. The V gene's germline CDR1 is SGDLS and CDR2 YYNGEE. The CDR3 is CASSVAPGVSYEQYF. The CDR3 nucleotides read TGTGCCAGCAGCGTAGCTCCAGGGGTCTCCTACGAGCAGTACTTC.

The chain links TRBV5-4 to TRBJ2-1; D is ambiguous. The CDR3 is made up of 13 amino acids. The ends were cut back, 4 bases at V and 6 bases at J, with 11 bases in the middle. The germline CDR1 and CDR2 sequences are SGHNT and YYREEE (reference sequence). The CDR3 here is CASSHFFGNEQFF. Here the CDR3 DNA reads TGTGCCAGCAGCCATTTTTTCGGCAATGAGCAGTTCTTC.

CDR3 sequence (DNA): TGCGCCAGCAGGACCGGGACAGCCACATACAATGAGCAGTTCTTC. It specifies CASRTGTATYNEQFF. This chain joins TRBV5-1 and TRBJ2-1; 7 positions match TRBD1. Germline loops: CDR1 SGHRS, CDR2 YFSETQ. With 5 bases clipped from V and 4 bases from J, the junction kept 9 bases outside the gene matches. This CDR3 is 15 amino acids long.